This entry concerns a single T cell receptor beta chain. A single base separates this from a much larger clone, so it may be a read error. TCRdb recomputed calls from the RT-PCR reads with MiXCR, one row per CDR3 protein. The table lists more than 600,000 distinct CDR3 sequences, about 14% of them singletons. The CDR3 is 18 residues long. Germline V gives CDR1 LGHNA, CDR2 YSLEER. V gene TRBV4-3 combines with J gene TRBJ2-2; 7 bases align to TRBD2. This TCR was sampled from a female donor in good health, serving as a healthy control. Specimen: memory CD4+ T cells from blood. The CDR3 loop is CASNQGLGAGEATGELFF. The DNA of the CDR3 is TGCGCCAGCAACCAAGGGCTTGGGGCGGGAGAGGCCACCGGGGAGCTGTTTTTT.